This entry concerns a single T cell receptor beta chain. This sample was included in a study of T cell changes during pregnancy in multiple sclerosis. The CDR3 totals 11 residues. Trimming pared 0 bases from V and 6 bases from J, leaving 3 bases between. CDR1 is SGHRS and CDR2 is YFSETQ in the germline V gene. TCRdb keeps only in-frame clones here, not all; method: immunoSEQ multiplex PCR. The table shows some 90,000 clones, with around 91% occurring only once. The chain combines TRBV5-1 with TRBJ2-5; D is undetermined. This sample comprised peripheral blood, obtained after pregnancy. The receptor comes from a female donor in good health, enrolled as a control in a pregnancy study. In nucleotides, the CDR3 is TGCGCCAGCAGCTTGGGGCAGACCCAGTACTTC. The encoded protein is CASSLGQTQYF.